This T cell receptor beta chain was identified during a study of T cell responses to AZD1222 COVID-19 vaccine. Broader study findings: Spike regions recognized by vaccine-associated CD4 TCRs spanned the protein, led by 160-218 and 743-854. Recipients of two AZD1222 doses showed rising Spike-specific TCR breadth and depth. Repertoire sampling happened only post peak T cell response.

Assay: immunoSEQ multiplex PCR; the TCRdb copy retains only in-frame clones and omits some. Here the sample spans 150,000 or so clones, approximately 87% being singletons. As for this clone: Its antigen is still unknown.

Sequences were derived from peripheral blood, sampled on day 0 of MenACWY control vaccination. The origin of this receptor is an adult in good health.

The CDR3 spells CASSPSGNTEAFF. The DNA of the CDR3 is TGTGCCAGCAGCCCCTCGGGCAACACTGAAGCTTTCTTT. The chain carries TRBV7-3 and TRBJ1-1; D not resolved. V was shortened by 5 bases and J by 2 bases, with 9 bases between the two germline ends. Germline CDR1 reads SGHTA; CDR2 reads FQGTGA. This CDR3 has 13 amino acids.